A single sample gave rise to the 18 T cell receptor beta chains below, sequenced in a study of cytomegalovirus exposure and HLA in healthy donors. Amplification used 60 Vbeta primers and 13 Jbeta primers. Method: immunoSEQ multiplex PCR; TCRdb's copy keeps in-frame clones and lacks some. The table has 150,000 to 200,000 clones, approximately 80% seen once. Sequencing was done on a sample of PBMCs. These receptors were taken from a woman aged 18-30 years in good health and CMV-seropositive.

The chain combines TRBV19 with TRBJ2-1, with TRBD2 matching over 7 bases. The CDR3 runs to 18 residues. The germline V gene encodes CDR1 LNHDA and CDR2 SQIVND (reference sequence). V gave up 0 bases and J gave up 2 bases; unmatched junction bases: 10. The chain's CDR3 is CASSIDGRGGRTYNEQFF. CDR3 sequence (DNA): TGTGCCAGTAGTATAGATGGAAGGGGAGGGCGAACCTACAATGAGCAGTTCTTC. The full variable domain, completed using reference TRBV19 and TRBJ2-1, is DGGITQSPKYLFRKEGQNVTLSCEQNLNHDAMYWYRQDPGQGLRLIYYSQIVNDFQKGDIAEGYSVSREKKESFPLTVTSAQKNPTAFYLCASSIDGRGGRTYNEQFFGPGTRLTVL.

The V call is TRBV21-1, the J call TRBJ1-2; the DNA was not compared with TRBD1, the D call given in the table. TRBV21-1 is a recognized pseudogene. The CDR3 loop spans 15 amino acids. CDR3: CASSKMDRSVRGYTF. CDR3 DNA sequence: TGTGCCAGCAGCAAGATGGACAGGTCGGTGAGGGGCTACACCTTC.

CDR3 sequence reads: CASSTSTSGGEETQYF. The CDR3 DNA reads as TGTGCCAGCAGTACGTCCACTAGCGGGGGGGAAGAGACCCAGTACTTC. The chain couples TRBV2 to TRBJ2-5, with TRBD2 matching over 13 bases. The trim removed 5 bases at V and 3 bases at J, leaving 6 bases unmatched. The CDR3 contains 16 residues. Germline V CDR1 and CDR2: SNHLY, FYNNEI.

This clone was picked up a small number of times. The rearrangement links TRBV4-1 to TRBJ1-1; TRBD1 is a possible D gene (5 bases). V lost 0 bases to trimming and J lost 3 bases, with 11 bases between them. Germline CDR1 and CDR2: MGHRA and YSYEKL. The CDR3 runs 15 residues. The CDR3 bases are TGCGCCAGCAGCCAAGAGGCGGGGGTTGACACTGAAGCTTTCTTT. This sequence encodes CASSQEAGVDTEAFF.

In its sample, this clone was seen once. This chain uses TRBV7-9 with TRBJ2-5; a possible D gene is TRBD2 (6 bases). Germline V gene sequence: CDR1 SEHNR, CDR2 FQNEAQ (reference sequence). Trimming pared 1 base from V and 5 bases from J, leaving 11 bases between. The CDR3 contains 14 residues. This CDR3 is CASSLVGGRETQYF. The CDR3 coding sequence is TGTGCCAGCAGCTTAGTTGGAGGGAGGGAGACCCAGTACTTC. Full variable domain (remainder filled in from reference TRBV7-9 and TRBJ2-5): DTGVSQNPRHKITKRGQNVTFRCDPISEHNRLYWYRQTLGQGPEFLTYFQNEAQLEKSRLLSDRFSAERPKGSFSTLEIQRTEQGDSAMYLCASSLVGGRETQYFGPGTRLLVL.

This clone occurred once. The gene calls are TRBV19 and TRBJ2-5; D might be TRBD1 (5 bases). Germline V gene data show CDR1 as LNHDA and CDR2 as SQIVND (reference sequence). The CDR3 runs 13 residues. The germline V and J ends were trimmed by 8 bases and 6 bases, with 16 bases remaining between them. The CDR3 DNA reads TGTGCCAGTTCGAGGCAGGGTCGAAAGACCCAGTACTTC. This sequence encodes CASSRQGRKTQYF.

V gene TRBV5-6 combines with J gene TRBJ2-3; D remains ambiguous. The CDR3 loop spans 12 amino acids. V was shortened by 0 bases and J by 9 bases, with 8 bases between the two germline ends. Germline loops: CDR1 SGHDT, CDR2 YYEEEE. The chain's CDR3 is CASSLDLVTQYF. CDR3 DNA sequence: TGTGCCAGCAGCTTGGACCTAGTAACGCAGTATTTT.

The J gene is TRBJ1-1, the V gene TRBV7-9; TRBD1 matches at 8 bases. Germline CDR1 reads SEHNR; CDR2 reads FQNEAQ (reference sequence). This CDR3 has 15 residues. Losses at the gene ends were 2 bases for V and 1 base for J; bases not matched to a gene: 3. CDR3 in DNA: TGTGCCAGCAGCTTATCCAGGGGGCAGAACACTGAAGCTTTCTTT. This encodes CASSLSRGQNTEAFF. The variable domain in full, completed from reference TRBV7-9 and TRBJ1-1, reads DTGVSQNPRHKITKRGQNVTFRCDPISEHNRLYWYRQTLGQGPEFLTYFQNEAQLEKSRLLSDRFSAERPKGSFSTLEIQRTEQGDSAMYLCASSLSRGQNTEAFFGQGTRLTVV.

The chain joins TRBV5-4 to TRBJ2-1; 11 bases match TRBD2. V dropped 2 bases and J dropped 5; count of bases not matched to a gene: 6. The CDR3 runs to 16 residues. Germline CDR1 SGHNT, CDR2 YYREEE (reference sequence). CDR3 in DNA: TGTGCCAGCAGCTTAATGCTAGCGGGGGGACACAATGAGCAGTTCTTC. The encoded protein is CASSLMLAGGHNEQFF.

V gene TRBV15 combines with J gene TRBJ2-5; 8 nucleotides align to TRBD1. CDR3 length: 15 amino acids. The ends lost 3 bases at V and 2 bases at J; junction bases unmatched: 5. CDR1 LNHNV and CDR2 YYDKDF come from the germline V gene (reference sequence). The CDR3 DNA reads as TGTGCCACCAGCAGGATGGACAGGGTGCAAGAGACCCAGTACTTC. Its translation is CATSRMDRVQETQYF.

The chain joins TRBV5-1 to TRBJ2-1, with 8 bases identical to TRBD2. In germline, CDR1 is SGHRS, CDR2 YFSETQ. Trimming cost V 1 base and J 2 bases; bases outside gene matches: 5. The CDR3 loop spans 16 amino acids. The CDR3 loop is CASSLLAGITYNEQFF. The CDR3 DNA is TGCGCCAGCAGCTTGTTAGCGGGGATTACCTACAATGAGCAGTTCTTC. The variable domain in full, with the rest retrieved from reference TRBV5-1 and TRBJ2-1, is KAGVTQTPRYLIKTRGQQVTLSCSPISGHRSVSWYQQTPGQGLQFLFEYFSETQRNKGNFPGRFSGRQFSNSRSEMNVSTLELGDSALYLCASSLLAGITYNEQFFGPGTRLTVL.

This clone was seen more than once but under ten times. The gene calls are TRBV10-3 and TRBJ1-2; D call uncertain. From germline, CDR1 is ENHRY and CDR2 SYGVKD. The CDR3 covers 13 residues. The V end lost 1 base, the J end lost 2 bases, and 5 bases lay between the germline ends. The CDR3: CAISELSNYGYTF. The CDR3, as DNA: TGTGCCATCAGTGAGTTGTCAAACTATGGCTACACCTTC.

In this sample, this clone turned up a few times. The chain is built from TRBV6-4 and TRBJ2-3; 10 bases agree with TRBD1. This CDR3 has 15 amino acids. V was clipped by 2 bases and J by 5 bases; unmatched bases: 4. Germline CDR1 and CDR2: MRHNA and SNTAGT. CDR3 nucleotides: TGTGCCAGCAGTGACGGGACAGGGGAGGTAGATACGCAGTATTTT. This encodes CASSDGTGEVDTQYF.

This clone was observed a single time. V usage is TRBV7-2 and J usage is TRBJ2-7, with 8 bases matching TRBD2. The CDR3 totals 15 residues. V shed 1 base and J 0 bases; nucleotides not matched to a gene: 2. Germline CDR1 reads SGHTA; CDR2 reads FQGNSA. CDR3 in DNA: TGTGCCAGCAGCTTAGGTAGCGGGGCCTCCTACGAGCAGTACTTC. Translating gives CASSLGSGASYEQYF.

This clone was observed a single time. V is TRBV7-3 and J is TRBJ1-1, with D hard to call. Looked up from germline, CDR1 is SGHTA and CDR2 is FQGTGA. The germline V and J ends were trimmed by 8 bases and 0 bases, with 7 bases remaining between them. The CDR3 is made up of 12 amino acids. The CDR3 loop is CASLLMNTEAFF. In DNA, the CDR3 is TGTGCCAGCCTACTAATGAACACTGAAGCTTTCTTT.

With respect to this clone: A junction boundary mismatches the germline segment, possibly from a read error. The chain uses TRBV7-2 and TRBJ2-5, with 13 bases that match TRBD2. The CDR3 covers 18 residues. Germline V lookup: CDR1 SGHTA, CDR2 FQGNSA. The CDR3 sequence: CAGSLALLAGGSQETQYF. CDR3 DNA: TGTGCCGGCAGCTTAGCGCTACTAGCGGGGGGGAGTCAAGAGACCCAGTACTTC.

This chain uses TRBV19 with TRBJ2-7; D gene unclear. The V end lost 2 bases, the J end lost 2 bases, and 10 bases lay between the germline ends. Germline CDR1 and CDR2: LNHDA and SQIVND (reference sequence). The CDR3 is 14 amino acids. The CDR3, as DNA: TGTGCCAGTAGTATATCAGGCAGTGCCTACGAGCAGTACTTC. As protein: CASSISGSAYEQYF.

V is TRBV19 and J is TRBJ2-1; D may be TRBD2 (6 bases). The germline V gene has CDR1 LNHDA and CDR2 SQIVND (reference sequence). This CDR3 comprises 17 residues. Trimming left V 6 bases short and J 7 bases short, with 25 bases between. The CDR3 loop is CASSSARDYWGSNEQFF. DNA for the CDR3: TGTGCCAGTAGCTCAGCGCGGGATTATTGGGGCTCAAATGAGCAGTTCTTC.